Listed below are T cell receptor beta chains from one sample, sequenced in a study of OX40 agonist ivuxolimab in advanced cancers. Data came from immunoSEQ multiplex PCR; TCRdb stores just in-frame clones and leaves some out. The data show approximately 90,000 clones, over 85% seen once. The sequences come from CD4+ or CD8+ T cells sorted from blood, collected in a trial of the OX40 agonist ivuxolimab. These receptors all come from an adult with an advanced solid tumor such as melanoma, head and neck, liver or kidney cancer. The CDR3 runs from the conserved cysteine through the conserved F or W. D genes are given only for firm matches. Clone size is shown for a subset of rows, as once, few, many or a class of expanded clone.

J gene: TRBJ2-2
clone size: few
V gene: TRBV2
CDR3 length: 16
D gene: -
CDR3 DNA: TGTGCCTGCCCACGTGGTGGACAGATAAACACCGGGGAGCTGTTTTTT
CDR3 protein: CACPRGGQINTGELFF

J gene: TRBJ2-5
clone size: -
V gene: TRBV4-1
CDR3 length: 15
D gene: TRBD1
CDR3 DNA: TGCGCCAGCAGCCAAGATCGGACAGGGCCAGAGACCCAGTACTTC
CDR3 protein: CASSQDRTGPETQYF

J gene: TRBJ1-6
clone size: -
V gene: TRBV21-1
CDR3 length: 15
D gene: -
CDR3 DNA: TGTGCCAGCAGCAAATCTTGGGGGCGTAATTCACCCCTCCACTTT
CDR3 protein: CASSKSWGRNSPLHF

J gene: TRBJ2-7
clone size: -
V gene: TRBV5-6
CDR3 length: 15
D gene: -
CDR3 DNA: TGTGCCAGCAGCTTGGCGTTACAGAGCTCCTACGAGCAGTACTTC
CDR3 protein: CASSLALQSSYEQYF

J gene: TRBJ2-7
clone size: -
V gene: TRBV6-1
CDR3 length: 14
D gene: -
CDR3 DNA: TGTGCCAGCAGGGCTGTCAGGGCCTCGGACGAGCAGTACTTC
CDR3 protein: CASRAVRASDEQYF

J gene: TRBJ2-1
clone size: -
V gene: TRBV2
CDR3 length: 14
D gene: TRBD2
CDR3 DNA: TGTGCCAGCAGGCGACTAGCGGGGGTCAATGAGCAGTTCTTC
CDR3 protein: CASRRLAGVNEQFF

J gene: TRBJ1-2
clone size: -
V gene: TRBV9
CDR3 length: 15
D gene: TRBD1
CDR3 DNA: TGTGCCAGCAACCGGGGGACACAGGGGCGTTTTGGCTACACCTTC
CDR3 protein: CASNRGTQGRFGYTF

J gene: TRBJ2-3
clone size: -
V gene: TRBV4-3
CDR3 length: 16
D gene: -
CDR3 DNA: TGCGCCAGCAGCCAAGGTTATGAAAGGGGGACAGATACGCAGTATTTT
CDR3 protein: CASSQGYERGTDTQYF

J gene: TRBJ1-1
clone size: -
V gene: TRBV19
CDR3 length: 15
D gene: -
CDR3 DNA: TGTGCCAGTAAGAGGTTGAATGGGGCCAACACTGAAGCTTTCTTT
CDR3 protein: CASKRLNGANTEAFF

J gene: TRBJ2-4
clone size: -
V gene: TRBV28
CDR3 length: 15
D gene: -
CDR3 DNA: TGTGCCAGCACCGCCTCTAGCGCAGCCAAAAACATTCAGTACTTC
CDR3 protein: CASTASSAAKNIQYF

J gene: TRBJ1-5
clone size: few
V gene: TRBV27
CDR3 length: 14
D gene: TRBD1
CDR3 DNA: TGTGCCAGCAGCCGACAGGGAAGCAATCAGCCCCAGCATTTT
CDR3 protein: CASSRQGSNQPQHF

J gene: TRBJ1-6
clone size: once
V gene: TRBV6-6
CDR3 length: 13
D gene: -
CDR3 DNA: TGTGCCAGCAGCGGTCCCGGCGGGTCACCCCTCCACTTT
CDR3 protein: CASSGPGGSPLHF

J gene: TRBJ2-6
clone size: -
V gene: TRBV7-9
CDR3 length: 15
D gene: -
CDR3 DNA: TGTGCCAGCAGCCTGCCAGGGGTGGGGGCCAACGTCCTGACTTTC
CDR3 protein: CASSLPGVGANVLTF

J gene: TRBJ1-2
clone size: -
V gene: TRBV6-5
CDR3 length: 16
D gene: -
CDR3 DNA: TGTGCCAGCAGTTACGGCGGAGAGTTGTCAACATATGGCTACACCTTC
CDR3 protein: CASSYGGELSTYGYTF

J gene: TRBJ2-5
clone size: -
V gene: TRBV5-4
CDR3 length: 17
D gene: -
CDR3 DNA: TGTGCCAGCAGCCTAGGAGGGGGCGGGGGCCACCAAGAGACCCAGTACTTC
CDR3 protein: CASSLGGGGGHQETQYF

J gene: TRBJ2-2
clone size: few
V gene: TRBV19
CDR3 length: 15
D gene: TRBD1
CDR3 DNA: TGTGCCAGTAGTATGAGCAGGGGGCCGACCGGGGAGCTGTTTTTT
CDR3 protein: CASSMSRGPTGELFF

J gene: TRBJ2-1
clone size: -
V gene: TRBV7-2
CDR3 length: 15
D gene: TRBD1
CDR3 DNA: TGTGCCAGCAGCCCTCAACAGGGGGCGCGAAATGAGCAGTTCTTC
CDR3 protein: CASSPQQGARNEQFF

J gene: TRBJ1-4
clone size: -
V gene: TRBV28
CDR3 length: 15
D gene: -
CDR3 DNA: TGTGCCAGCAGTCAGACAGGATCAACTAATGAAAAACTGTTTTTT
CDR3 protein: CASSQTGSTNEKLFF

J gene: TRBJ1-2
clone size: -
V gene: TRBV4-1
CDR3 length: 16
D gene: TRBD1
CDR3 DNA: TGCGCCAGCAGCCAAGGGACGGGACAGAATAACTATGGCTACACCTTC
CDR3 protein: CASSQGTGQNNYGYTF

J gene: TRBJ1-2
clone size: -
V gene: TRBV6-1
CDR3 length: 13
D gene: -
CDR3 DNA: TGTGCCAGCAGTCAAGACTCAGGGAGCGGCTACACCTTC
CDR3 protein: CASSQDSGSGYTF

J gene: TRBJ1-2
clone size: -
V gene: TRBV29-1
CDR3 length: 12
D gene: -
CDR3 DNA: TGCAGCGTTATTGCACAGGGCCATGGCTACACCTTC
CDR3 protein: CSVIAQGHGYTF

J gene: TRBJ1-6
clone size: medium-sized
V gene: TRBV4-1
CDR3 length: 15
D gene: TRBD1
CDR3 DNA: TGCGCCAGCAGCCAAGGACAGGGGGGTAATTCACCCCTCCACTTT
CDR3 protein: CASSQGQGGNSPLHF

J gene: TRBJ1-1
clone size: -
V gene: TRBV11-2
CDR3 length: 16
D gene: -
CDR3 DNA: TGTGCCAGCAGCTTAGATCGGTACAGGTTGCACACTGAAGCTTTCTTT
CDR3 protein: CASSLDRYRLHTEAFF

J gene: TRBJ2-7
clone size: -
V gene: TRBV30
CDR3 length: 12
D gene: -
CDR3 DNA: TGTGCCTGGAGTGTACTAGCAGGCGAGCAGTACTTC
CDR3 protein: CAWSVLAGEQYF

J gene: TRBJ1-5
clone size: few
V gene: TRBV19
CDR3 length: 15
D gene: TRBD1
CDR3 DNA: TGTGCCAGTCGGAGGGGGCCATATAGCAATCAGCCCCAGCATTTT
CDR3 protein: CASRRGPYSNQPQHF

J gene: TRBJ1-5
clone size: -
V gene: TRBV19
CDR3 length: 16
D gene: -
CDR3 DNA: TGTGCCAGTAGTACCGAGGGACTCCCCAGAGATCAGCCCCAGCATTTT
CDR3 protein: CASSTEGLPRDQPQHF

J gene: TRBJ2-5
clone size: once
V gene: TRBV29-1
CDR3 length: 17
D gene: -
CDR3 DNA: TGCAGCGTTGAGGGGGAAAAGGGCAGGTGGGTCGAAGAGACCCAGTACTTC
CDR3 protein: CSVEGEKGRWVEETQYF

J gene: TRBJ1-5
clone size: -
V gene: TRBV7-9
CDR3 length: 16
D gene: -
CDR3 DNA: TGTGCCAGCAGACTTCCAGGGTTATCTAGCAATCAGCCCCAGCATTTT
CDR3 protein: CASRLPGLSSNQPQHF

J gene: TRBJ2-6
clone size: -
V gene: TRBV18
CDR3 length: 17
D gene: -
CDR3 DNA: TGTGCCAGCTCACCAAACCGGCCGACCGCTGGGGCCAACGTCCTGACTTTC
CDR3 protein: CASSPNRPTAGANVLTF

J gene: TRBJ1-5
clone size: -
V gene: TRBV29-1
CDR3 length: 13
D gene: -
CDR3 DNA: TGCAGCGTGAGGGGGGATAGCAATCAGCCCCAGCATTTT
CDR3 protein: CSVRGDSNQPQHF

J gene: TRBJ1-4
clone size: -
V gene: TRBV18
CDR3 length: 15
D gene: -
CDR3 DNA: TGTGCCAGCTCACCACTCGGGACAAAGAATGAAAAACTGTTTTTT
CDR3 protein: CASSPLGTKNEKLFF